This T cell receptor (beta chain) was sequenced for a study of T-cell reconstitution after alpha-beta-depleted transplantation in children. This CDR3 spans 17 amino acids. Germline V gene sequence: CDR1 LGHNA, CDR2 YNFKEQ. Germline trimming cut 0 bases from V and 7 bases from J; bases unmatched to any gene: 9. This sample's TCRbeta library carried unique molecular identifier barcodes. A single record per CDR3 protein comes from TCRdb applying MiXCR to the PCR reads. The sample contains 250,000 to 300,000 distinct CDR3 sequences, around 10% of which appear only once. This clonotype was observed many times. Its target is not known. Study results and limitations: Expanded clones from the graft, numbering several hundred, reportedly supplied alpha-beta T cells about two months after transplant.

This TCR came from a boy in the first two years of life with acute myeloid leukemia, due to receive a stem cell transplant. The V call is TRBV4-2, the J call TRBJ1-6; the match to TRBD1 covers 7 bases. The sequenced sample was PBMCs, obtained before TCRalphabeta/CD19-depleted stem cell transplant. The CDR3 DNA reads as TGTGCCAGCAGCCAAGAAATTTTTGGGACAGAGAATTCACCCCTCCACTTT. Translated: CASSQEIFGTENSPLHF.